This T cell receptor (beta chain) stems from a study of blood T cell repertoires in COVID-19. V gave up 4 bases and J gave up 2 bases, with 14 bases separating them. The V gene's germline CDR1 is SNHLY and CDR2 FYNNEI. This CDR3 is built from 15 residues. Original analysis: Nucleated cell number was recorded as an estimate derived from reference gene primer amplification. Sequencing used immunoSEQ multiplex PCR; TCRdb keeps in-frame clones, though not all of them. Clone size and the V and J calls come from that table; the DNA yielded D and trimming. The sample lists 130,000 to 150,000 clones, roughly 83% seen once, with 3% to 3.5% in the top ten.

Material for sequencing was peripheral blood. This clonotype was sampled from a woman aged 80 or older with acute or convalescent COVID-19. The rearrangement links TRBV2 to TRBJ2-5; D might be TRBD2 (6 bases). In DNA form, the CDR3 reads TGTGCCAGCAGTGGCGACGCGGGGAGGCAAGAGACCCAGTACTTC. Translating it yields CASSGDAGRQETQYF.